This T cell receptor beta chain was documented in a study of T cell responses to AZD1222 COVID-19 vaccine (dated by TCRdb to the early 2020s). Some background on the complete study: Because spike-specific TCR depth and breadth did not differ between the two schedules, AZD1222 recipients who got a second dose at roughly 4 weeks were pooled with those who got a second dose at roughly 12 weeks. TCR sequencing covered roughly 230 trial participants: 207 given two doses of AZD1222 and 26 given two doses of MenACWY control vaccine. Trial participants were enrolled by age into 18-55, 56-69 and 70-plus year subgroups, with roughly 150, 30 and 60 TCR-sequenced participants respectively. What the work shows at the level of the full study, not this receptor alone: The vaccine-associated CD4 TCRs covered the entire spike protein, and the dominant responses fell in regions 160-218 and 743-854. Nearly half of unique spike-specific TCRs reportedly recognized epitopes outside regions mutated in the B.1.351 and B.1.1.7 variants. Most participants were white British and females outnumbered males, and the authors suggested that clonal diversity may have been underestimated. Because no samples from the day 14 peak response were available, repertoires could be characterized only after the peak T cell response. A significant rise in spike-specific TCR breadth and depth was observed after two AZD1222 doses relative to day 0 and relative to MenACWY recipients. The 56-69-year group was small, and its depth increase did not reach significance, likely because of low power. Conclusions about previously exposed vaccinees are limited because only a handful of AZD1222 recipients were SARS-CoV-2 seropositive at baseline.

Concerning this clone itself: It lacks a known antigen. Base quality data are lacking; no much larger clone is found one base away.

Sample time point, as interpreted from the label and publication: baseline before first vaccination. The vaccinee samples were drawn from two UK trials, COV001 and COV002, one of which was a single-blind randomized controlled phase 2/3 trial testing AZD1222 (ChAdOx1 nCoV-19) in healthy adults. Trial participant PBMC samples were collected at day 0 and day 28 after the second dose for TCRbeta chain sequencing. From the cysteine through the phenylalanine, the CDR3 covers 15 amino acids. The DNA shown is the 45-base CDR3, in frame from base 1. CDR1 and CDR2 are drawn from the germline V gene: SGHDT, YYEEEE. Cut back by 3 bases and 4 bases, the V and J ends lie 17 bases apart. The CDR3 regions of human TCRbeta chains were analyzed by immunosequencing. The source study handled its data this way. TCRs in the repertoires were compared against a reference library of SARS-CoV-2-specific TCRs that had been generated with the MIRA antigen-specificity platform. Breadth was defined as the fraction of unique TCRs that were SARS-CoV-2-associated, and depth was defined as the fraction of total T cells that were SARS-CoV-2-associated. Using the MIRA data, each spike-specific TCR was mapped to the spike region that the TCR reacts to and placed in a CD4 or CD8 class. Log10-transformed breadth and depth values were compared by one-way ANOVA with Sidak's multiple comparisons tests. TCRdb's version of the immuneACCESS table is confined to in-frame rearrangements and falls short of the full clone set. An unresolved V gene accounts for under half of the shortfall where checked; the remainder is of unknown origin. That table is the source of V, J and clone size, and D and trimming were worked out from the DNA. This sample holds about 98,000 clones; approximately 88% were observed only once. About a sixth of the sample comes from the top ten.

This specimen consisted of peripheral blood, obtained on day 0 of AZD1222 vaccination. The rearranged chain carries TRBV5-6 and TRBJ2-7; a confident D gene designation cannot be given. The clonotype originates from an adult in good health. The CDR3: CASSSPLRSHYEQYF. The nucleotide sequence reads TGTGCCAGCAGCTCCCCCCTGCGGAGCCATTACGAGCAGTACTTC.